One and the same sample provided the 20 T cell receptor beta chains below, sequenced in a study of yellow fever vaccine responses in identical twins. Each CDR3 protein is one row after TCRdb ran MiXCR on the RT-PCR reads. The sample lists 600 or so distinct CDR3 sequences; about 80% were seen once. The material sequenced was T cells from blood (PBMCs), unsorted or a sorted subset (not recorded which), taken before or after yellow fever vaccination (not recorded which). The receptor set was obtained from a female donor who received the yellow fever vaccine.

This chain's CDR3 is CASSQDWGETQYF. The CDR3 bases are TGTGCCAGCAGCCAAGATTGGGGAGAGACCCAGTACTTC. The chain recombines TRBV4-2 with TRBJ2-5; D gene unclear. CDR1 LGHNA and CDR2 YNFKEQ come from the germline V gene. Trimming removed 0 bases from V and 4 bases from J, with 6 bases in between. The CDR3 spans 13 residues.

The chain employs TRBV11-2 and TRBJ1-1, with D perhaps TRBD1 (5 bases). The CDR3 covers 12 residues. V was clipped by 5 bases and J by 5 bases, with 9 bases between them. The germline CDR1 and CDR2 sequences are SGHAT and FQNNGV. CDR3 sequence: CASSRGGTEAFF. CDR3 nucleotides: TGTGCCAGCAGCCGGGGGGGGACTGAAGCTTTCTTT.

V gene TRBV11-2 combines with J gene TRBJ1-2; possible D gene TRBD1, 6 bases. Germline V gene sequence: CDR1 SGHAT, CDR2 FQNNGV. The CDR3 sequence is 15 residues long. Trimming shortened V by 1 base and J by 4 bases, and 13 bases separated the two germline ends. This chain's CDR3 is CASSLVGGRIYGYTF. CDR3 in DNA: TGTGCCAGCAGCTTAGTAGGGGGGCGGATCTATGGCTACACCTTC.

A few counts support this clonotype. The chain joins TRBV30 to TRBJ1-1; D gene uncertain. This CDR3 has 12 amino acids. The V end lost 7 bases, the J end lost 6 bases, and 15 bases lay between the germline ends. Germline-derived CDR1 and CDR2 are GTSNPN and SVGIG (reference sequence). CDR3 nucleotides: TGTGCCTCCCTGATCTTAAATGCTGAAGCTTTCTTT. The encoded protein is CASLILNAEAFF.

This clonotype came up once. The chain carries TRBV7-3 and TRBJ2-1, with no clear D. Trimming left V 1 base short and J 0 bases short, with 10 bases between. Germline CDR1 is SGHTA and CDR2 is FQGTGA. This CDR3 contains 16 residues. The CDR3 here is CASSLIYTNSYNEQFF. DNA of the CDR3: TGTGCCAGCAGCTTAATTTACACTAACTCCTACAATGAGCAGTTCTTC.

The rearrangement uses TRBV28 and TRBJ2-7, with 11 bases that match TRBD1. The V gene end was trimmed by 4 bases and the J gene end by 1 base; junction bases not matched to a gene: 6. The CDR3 runs to 16 residues. Germline CDR1 is MDHEN and CDR2 is SYDVKM. CDR3 DNA: TGTGCCAGCAGTTCACCCGGGACAGGGGGGTCCTACGAGCAGTACGTC. Encoded protein: CASSSPGTGGSYEQYV.

This clonotype has a handful of counts. The J gene is TRBJ2-3, the V gene TRBV6-1; the D gene is possibly TRBD1 (5 bases). Trimming removed 5 bases at V and 2 bases at J, with 11 bases between. CDR1 and CDR2 from the germline V gene are MNHNS and SASEGT. CDR3 length: 14 residues. The CDR3 sequence: CASSKGHTTDTQYF. CDR3 bases: TGTGCCAGCAGTAAGGGGCATACCACAGATACGCAGTATTTT.

The rearrangement uses TRBV15 and TRBJ2-3, with a weak D call TRBD1 (6 bases). Germline assignment: CDR1 LNHNV and CDR2 YYDKDF (reference sequence). V lost 5 bases and J lost 2, with 14 bases in between. This CDR3 has 15 residues. The CDR3 loop is CATSSGAGDTDTQYF. CDR3 DNA: TGTGCCACCAGCTCAGGGGCTGGAGACACAGATACGCAGTATTTT.

This clonotype was detected a few times. Here the CDR3 DNA reads TGCAGTGCTAGAGATAGGGCGGTGGAGCAGTTCTTC. This codes for CSARDRAVEQFF. The chain couples TRBV20-1 to TRBJ2-1; D not resolved. V lost 0 bases to trimming and J lost 10 bases, with 10 bases between them. The germline CDR1 and CDR2 sequences are DFQATT and SNEGSKA (reference sequence). The CDR3 covers 12 residues.

The chain uses TRBV20-1 and TRBJ1-5, with no clear D. The CDR3 spans 16 residues. Looked up from germline, CDR1 is DFQATT and CDR2 is SNEGSKA (reference sequence). With 0 bases removed from V and 5 bases from J, the gap between germline ends came to 17 bases. The CDR3 coding sequence is TGCAGTGCTAGAGATCGAGTCCCGGGCCCTGATCAGCCCCAGCATTTT. Protein: CSARDRVPGPDQPQHF.

This sequence joins TRBV15 and TRBJ2-1; D unresolved. The V and J ends lost 0 bases and 0 bases respectively, with 6 bases between them. This CDR3 contains 15 residues. Germline V CDR1 and CDR2: LNHNV, YYDKDF (reference sequence). The CDR3 loop is CATSRDASSYNEQFF. The CDR3 DNA is TGTGCCACCAGCAGAGACGCTAGCTCCTACAATGAGCAGTTCTTC.

This clonotype was counted only a few times. The chain uses TRBV15 and TRBJ1-2, with D unresolved. Trimming removed 1 base from V and 4 bases from J, with 10 bases in between. This CDR3 has 14 amino acids. Germline V gives CDR1 LNHNV, CDR2 YYDKDF (reference sequence). The CDR3 is CATSRAAMGYGYTF. CDR3 bases: TGTGCCACCAGCAGAGCCGCAATGGGCTATGGCTACACCTTC.

The chain has TRBV30 and TRBJ2-1, with D possibly being TRBD2 (6 bases). Per germline, CDR1 GTSNPN and CDR2 SVGIG (reference sequence). The V end lost 5 bases, the J end lost 4 bases, and 12 bases lay between the germline ends. The CDR3 runs to 13 residues. The CDR3 loop is CAWLTGGYNEQFF. The DNA of the CDR3 is TGTGCCTGGCTGACCGGGGGTTACAATGAGCAGTTCTTC.

This clonotype has a handful of counts. V gene TRBV4-3 combines with J gene TRBJ2-1; D not resolved. This CDR3 comprises 15 residues. Germline V lookup: CDR1 LGHNA, CDR2 YSLEER. V dropped 0 bases and J dropped 2 bases, with 8 bases sitting between them. The CDR3 sequence is CASSQDGGTYNEQFF. The DNA of the CDR3 is TGCGCCAGCAGCCAAGATGGCGGTACCTACAATGAGCAGTTCTTC.

This clonotype turned up a few times. The chain has TRBV30 and TRBJ1-2; maybe TRBD1 (6 bases). Germline V gene data show CDR1 as GTSNPN and CDR2 as SVGIG (reference sequence). This CDR3 has 12 residues. Trimming took 8 bases from V and 5 from J, leaving 15 bases between them. CDR3 nucleotide sequence: TGTGCCGGACCTACAGGGATATATGGCTACACCTTC. Protein product: CAGPTGIYGYTF. The entire variable domain, with the rest obtained from reference TRBV30 and TRBJ1-2, is as follows: SQTIHQWPATLVQPVGSPLSLECTVEGTSNPNLYWYRQAAGRGLQLLFYSVGIGQISSEVPQNLSASRPQDRQFILSSKKLLLSDSGFYLCAGPTGIYGYTFGSGTRLTVV.

The rearrangement links TRBV4-2 to TRBJ2-3; D uncertain. CDR3 length: 14 residues. Trimming removed 1 base from V and 6 bases from J, with 11 bases in between. Germline CDR1 LGHNA, CDR2 YNFKEQ. As DNA, the CDR3 is TGTGCCAGCAGCCAAGCCGGGCCCGAGGATACGCAGTATTTT. Translated: CASSQAGPEDTQYF.

This clonotype was seen a few times. V is TRBV27 and J is TRBJ2-5; tentative D call: TRBD2 (5 bases). The V end lost 1 base, the J end lost 0 bases, and 6 bases lay between the germline ends. Germline-derived CDR1 and CDR2 are MNHEY and SMNVEV (reference sequence). CDR3 length equals 14 residues. The CDR3 nucleotides read TGTGCCAGCAGTTTATACGGGGACCAAGAGACCCAGTACTTC. Translation: CASSLYGDQETQYF.

CDR3 DNA sequence: TGTGCCAGCAGCTTAAGAGGGGTCGAGCAGTACTTC. It is translated as CASSLRGVEQYF. This sequence joins TRBV11-3 and TRBJ2-7; D tentatively fits TRBD1 or TRBD2 (5 bases each). There are 12 residues in the CDR3. Germline CDR1 SGHNT, CDR2 YENEEA. Trimming stripped 2 bases from V and 6 bases from J, with 8 bases between.

This sequence joins TRBV6-2 or TRBV6-3 and TRBJ2-3; possibly TRBD2 for D (5 bases). The CDR3 contains 16 residues. V was cut by 0 bases and J by 0 bases, with 10 bases left in between. Germline lookup yields CDR1 MNHEY and CDR2 SVGEGT. The CDR3 is CASSYSRGQSTDTQYF. As DNA, the CDR3 is TGTGCCAGCAGTTACTCTCGGGGTCAAAGCACAGATACGCAGTATTTT.

The V call is TRBV7-1, the J call TRBJ2-3, with D unclear. TRBV7-1 is an open reading frame, and its role is uncertain. The CDR3 covers 12 residues. The ends were cut back, 3 bases at V and 1 base at J, with 2 bases in the middle. The CDR3 spells CASSSRTDTQYF. As DNA, the CDR3 is TGTGCCAGCAGCTCGCGCACAGATACGCAGTATTTT.